This is a list of T cell receptor beta chains from one sample in a study of shared clonotypes between healthy human individuals. Sequenced by immunoSEQ multiplex PCR; TCRdb stores in-frame clones only, minus some. The data hold hundreds of thousands of clones, with around 76% observed a single time. The specimen sequenced was PBMCs. The receptors stem from a woman aged 35 to 49 in good health. Some clones in this sample may be carry-over from other donors' samples. The CDR3 runs from the conserved cysteine through the conserved F or W. D genes are given only for firm matches. Clone size is not always given. Where it is, it says once, few, many or a class for expanded clones.

D gene,V gene,clone size,CDR3 length,J gene,CDR3 protein,CDR3 DNA
NA,TRBV7-2,NA,15,TRBJ2-2,CASSLVVTNTGELFF,TGTGCCAGCAGCTTAGTAGTGACGAACACCGGGGAGCTGTTTTTT
NA,TRBV7-2,NA,15,TRBJ2-3,CASSLAGVGVDTQYF,TGTGCCAGCAGCTTAGCGGGAGTTGGAGTCGATACGCAGTATTTT
TRBD1,TRBV27,NA,15,TRBJ1-1,CASSLWGQVNTEAFF,TGTGCCAGCAGTTTATGGGGACAGGTGAACACTGAAGCTTTCTTT
TRBD1,TRBV19,NA,17,TRBJ2-2,CASSIIYGTGDTGELFF,TGTGCCAGTAGTATAATCTACGGGACAGGGGACACCGGGGAGCTGTTTTTT
NA,TRBV4-3,NA,16,TRBJ2-5,CASSQGAITLQETQYF,TGCGCCAGCAGCCAAGGAGCGATTACCCTACAAGAGACCCAGTACTTC
NA,TRBV7-2,NA,15,TRBJ2-7,CASSKEAGSVYEQYF,TGTGCCAGCAGCAAGGAGGCAGGGAGCGTTTACGAGCAGTACTTC
TRBD2,TRBV10-3,NA,15,TRBJ2-5,CAISGGTSGGETQYF,TGTGCCATCAGTGGCGGGACTAGCGGGGGAGAGACCCAGTACTTC
NA,TRBV28,NA,13,TRBJ1-2,CASTLTQAYGYTF,TGTGCCAGCACCTTAACCCAAGCTTATGGCTACACCTTC
TRBD2,TRBV28,NA,17,TRBJ2-5,CASSLSPLAGETETQYF,TGTGCCAGCAGTTTATCCCCCCTAGCGGGAGAGACAGAGACCCAGTACTTC
NA,TRBV27,NA,14,TRBJ1-1,CASRVNRQNTEAFF,TGTGCCAGCAGAGTAAACCGGCAGAACACTGAAGCTTTCTTT
TRBD2,TRBV30,NA,15,TRBJ2-5,CAWSDGSSGIQTQYF,TGTGCCTGGAGTGATGGGTCTAGCGGGATCCAGACCCAGTACTTC
NA,TRBV5-5,NA,14,TRBJ2-3,CASSPAGSTDTQYF,TGTGCCAGCAGCCCAGCGGGCAGCACAGATACGCAGTATTTT
NA,TRBV30,NA,14,TRBJ1-1,CAWSVMGRSGEAFF,TGTGCCTGGAGTGTGATGGGCCGGTCCGGTGAAGCTTTCTTT
NA,TRBV27,NA,14,TRBJ2-5,CASRPRGSRREQYF,TGTGCCAGCAGGCCCCGGGGGAGTAGGCGTGAGCAGTACTTC
NA,TRBV10-2,NA,14,TRBJ2-2,CASSPTSRAGELFF,TGCGCCAGCAGCCCCACATCTAGGGCCGGGGAGCTGTTTTTT
NA,TRBV7-8,NA,16,TRBJ2-1,CASSLDQGGSYNEQFF,TGTGCCAGCAGCTTAGACCAGGGAGGCTCCTACAATGAGCAGTTCTTC
NA,TRBV28,few,13,TRBJ1-1,CASSQGMDTEAFF,TGTGCCAGCAGTCAAGGGATGGACACTGAAGCTTTCTTT
TRBD1,TRBV9,once,17,TRBJ1-3,CASSTLQGPNSGNTIYF,TGTGCCAGCAGCACCCTACAGGGGCCCAACTCTGGAAACACCATATATTTT
NA,TRBV4-1,once,17,TRBJ2-4,CASSQPSSPIAKNIQYF,TGCGCCAGCAGCCAGCCATCTAGTCCTATAGCCAAAAACATTCAGTACTTC
NA,TRBV7-8,NA,15,TRBJ2-7,CASSLRLGPSSEQYF,TGTGCCAGCAGCTTAAGGCTGGGTCCGAGCTCCGAGCAGTACTTC
NA,TRBV29-1,NA,14,TRBJ1-2,CSVELQGKVYGYTF,TGCAGCGTTGAACTGCAGGGGAAGGTCTATGGCTACACCTTC
TRBD1,TRBV7-3,NA,16,TRBJ2-1,CASSYLGTGLYNEQFF,TGTGCCAGCAGCTATTTAGGGACAGGGTTATACAATGAGCAGTTCTTC
TRBD2,TRBV5-1,NA,17,TRBJ2-5,CASSLGLAGNTQETQYF,TGCGCCAGCAGCTTGGGGCTAGCGGGTAACACCCAAGAGACCCAGTACTTC
NA,TRBV19,NA,12,TRBJ2-2,CASSMRTGELFF,TGTGCCAGTAGTATGCGTACCGGGGAGCTGTTTTTT